These 16 T cell receptor beta chains originate from one sample sequenced in a study of shared clonotypes between healthy human individuals. This table comes from immunoSEQ multiplex PCR, and its TCRdb copy is limited to in-frame clones, with some not included. The sample shows 2 million to 3 million clones, under 95% of them seen only once. The sequenced material came from naive CD4+ T cells from PBMCs. Subset in this sample: CD45RA+ positively selected. The receptors come from a man aged 18 to 29 in good health. Some clones in this sample may be carry-over from other donors' samples.

The chain combines TRBV7-8 with TRBJ2-3; 9 bases line up with TRBD2. The CDR3 consists of 19 residues. V lost 3 bases to trimming and J lost 0 bases; unmatched junction nucleotides: 13. Germline V CDR1 and CDR2: SGHVS, FQNEAQ. DNA of the CDR3: TGTGCCAGCAGCTTTCGGGTAGCGGGAGTCAAGAGGAGCACAGATACGCAGTATTTT. Protein sequence: CASSFRVAGVKRSTDTQYF.

V gene TRBV7-3 combines with J gene TRBJ1-4; D call uncertain. Trimming removed 2 bases from V and 0 bases from J, with 16 bases in between. Germline assignment: CDR1 SGHTA and CDR2 FQGTGA. This CDR3 contains 18 residues. The chain's CDR3 is CASSLYGEPGATNEKLFF. The DNA for the CDR3 is TGTGCCAGCAGCTTATATGGGGAGCCGGGTGCAACTAATGAAAAACTGTTTTTT.

V and J are TRBV10-3 and TRBJ1-1; D ambiguous. Looked up from germline, CDR1 is ENHRY and CDR2 is SYGVKD. V lost 6 bases, J lost 2 bases, and 10 bases lay in between. This CDR3 has 13 amino acids. DNA for the CDR3: TGTGCCATCAGCTTTGGATTCAACACTGAAGCTTTCTTT. Translating it yields CAISFGFNTEAFF.

This sequence joins TRBV5-6 and TRBJ1-2, with D hard to call. Germline CDR1 SGHDT, CDR2 YYEEEE. Between the trimmed V and J ends, which lost 4 bases and 4 bases, there was a span of 14 bases. The CDR3 contains 14 residues. The CDR3 protein is CASSRAGEVYGYTF. The CDR3 DNA reads as TGTGCCAGCAGCCGTGCCGGGGAAGTCTATGGCTACACCTTC.

The J gene is TRBJ2-7, the V gene TRBV6-1; no definite D call. There are 18 residues in the CDR3. Deletions cut 0 bases from V and 3 bases from J, with 21 bases between. Germline loops: CDR1 MNHNS, CDR2 SASEGT. CDR3 DNA sequence: TGTGCCAGCAGTGAAGCGATGTCCAGAATCCACTACTACTACGAGCAGTACTTC. This encodes CASSEAMSRIHYYYEQYF.

V gene TRBV5-1 combines with J gene TRBJ1-4, with no clear D. Germline V CDR1 and CDR2: SGHRS, YFSETQ. V gave up 4 bases and J gave up 0 bases, with 10 bases separating them. The CDR3 has 15 amino acids. The chain's CDR3 is CASSAGLATNEKLFF. CDR3 DNA: TGCGCCAGCAGCGCTGGACTCGCAACTAATGAAAAACTGTTTTTT.

This chain's CDR3 is CASSPLGVDTEAFF. For the CDR3, the DNA is TGCGCCAGCAGCCCCCTCGGGGTTGACACTGAAGCTTTCTTT. The gene calls are TRBV5-1 and TRBJ1-1; no definite D call. V lost 4 bases, J lost 3 bases, and 13 bases lay in between. This CDR3 has 14 amino acids. Germline CDR1 SGHRS, CDR2 YFSETQ.

In the case of this clone: This likely stems from a read error, as it lies one base from a far larger clone. This sample also contains other DNA sequences that code for the same CDR3. This chain joins TRBV28 and TRBJ1-3; D not resolved. V lost 7 bases, J lost 0 bases, and 4 bases lay in between. CDR3 length equals 12 residues. The germline CDR1 and CDR2 sequences are MDHEN and SYDVKM. The CDR3 DNA is TGTGCCAGCACCAGCTCTGGAAACACCATATATTTT. Its protein is CASTSSGNTIYF.

The chain joins TRBV28 to TRBJ2-5; 11 bases agree with TRBD1. J was trimmed by 5 bases and V by 5 bases; bases with no gene match: 13. CDR1 and CDR2 from the germline V gene are MDHEN and SYDVKM. The CDR3 consists of 17 residues. CDR3 sequence reads: CASSPFFWTGGKETQYF. The CDR3 DNA reads as TGTGCCAGCAGTCCCTTCTTTTGGACAGGGGGCAAGGAGACCCAGTACTTC.

The CDR3, as DNA: TGTGCCAGCTCTATCCGGGACAGAGCTAACTATGGCTACACCTTC. It yields the protein CASSIRDRANYGYTF. The V call is TRBV2, the J call TRBJ1-2; 7 bases fit TRBD1. With 8 bases clipped from V and 0 bases from J, the junction kept 9 bases outside the gene matches. The CDR3 length is 15 residues. The germline V gene has CDR1 SNHLY and CDR2 FYNNEI.

A remark on this clone: The same CDR3 also results from other DNA sequences found in this sample. This chain connects TRBV7-9 to TRBJ1-1; 10 nucleotides line up with TRBD1. V trimming: 4 bases; J trimming: 3 bases; junction bases outside the gene matches: 2. CDR1 is SEHNR, CDR2 FQNEAQ, per germline (reference sequence). This CDR3 spans 14 amino acids. In nucleotides, the CDR3 is TGTGCCAGCAGCTCCGGACAGGGGGACACTGAAGCTTTCTTT. It encodes CASSSGQGDTEAFF.

This rearrangement joins TRBV7-8 to TRBJ1-1, with 7 bases matching TRBD1. The V and J ends lost 5 bases and 0 bases, in that order; junction bases with no gene match: 9. The germline V gene encodes CDR1 SGHVS and CDR2 FQNEAQ. The CDR3 runs to 16 residues. CDR3 sequence: CASSPRQGGMNTEAFF. CDR3 bases: TGTGCCAGCAGCCCCAGACAGGGAGGTATGAACACTGAAGCTTTCTTT.

CDR3 sequence: CAISEFQTEAFF. In nucleotides, the CDR3 is TGTGCCATCAGTGAGTTCCAGACTGAAGCTTTCTTT. The chain carries TRBV10-3 and TRBJ1-1, with no clear D. Germline assignment: CDR1 ENHRY and CDR2 SYGVKD. Between the trimmed V and J ends, which lost 1 base and 5 bases, there was a span of 5 bases. CDR3 length equals 12 residues.

The chain links TRBV11-3 to TRBJ2-3; 11 bases are a match to TRBD1. Germline V CDR1 and CDR2: SGHNT, YENEEA. This CDR3 is built from 15 residues. V trimming: 5 bases; J trimming: 4 bases; junction bases outside the gene matches: 5. The DNA of the CDR3 is TGTGCCAGCAGCCCGCGGACAGGGGGCGCAGATACGCAGTATTTT. Its translation is CASSPRTGGADTQYF.

This clone occurred a few times. Distinct nucleotide sequences in the sample also encode this CDR3. The chain is built from TRBV4-1 and TRBJ1-1; D gene uncertain. V was pared by 0 bases and J by 2 bases, with 4 bases between. The length of the CDR3 is 13 residues. Per germline, CDR1 MGHRA and CDR2 YSYEKL. The CDR3 DNA reads TGCGCCAGCAGCCAAGATCGAAACACTGAAGCTTTCTTT. Protein sequence: CASSQDRNTEAFF.

The V and J genes are TRBV10-3 and TRBJ2-7; 10 bases are a match to TRBD1. Germline trimming cut 6 bases from V and 4 bases from J; bases unmatched to any gene: 3. CDR1 is ENHRY and CDR2 is SYGVKD in the germline V gene. The CDR3 spans 13 residues. The CDR3 coding sequence is TGTGCCATCAGCGGACAGGGGGTTTACGAGCAGTACTTC. It translates to CAISGQGVYEQYF.